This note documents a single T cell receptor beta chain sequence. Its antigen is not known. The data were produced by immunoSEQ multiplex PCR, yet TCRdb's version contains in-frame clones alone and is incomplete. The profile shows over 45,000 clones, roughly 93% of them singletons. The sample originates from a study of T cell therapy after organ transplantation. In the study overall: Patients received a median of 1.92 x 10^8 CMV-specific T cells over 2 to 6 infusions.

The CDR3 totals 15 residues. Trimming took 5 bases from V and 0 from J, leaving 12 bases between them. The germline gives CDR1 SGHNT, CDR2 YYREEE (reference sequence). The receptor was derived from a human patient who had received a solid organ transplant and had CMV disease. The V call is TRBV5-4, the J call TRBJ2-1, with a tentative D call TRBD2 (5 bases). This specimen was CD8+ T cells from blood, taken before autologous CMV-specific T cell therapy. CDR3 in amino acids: CASRFGLPSYNEQFF. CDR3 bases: TGTGCCAGCAGATTTGGACTTCCCTCCTACAATGAGCAGTTCTTC.